The rows below give T cell receptor beta chains drawn from one sample of a study of blood T cell repertoires in COVID-19. Sequencing was performed with immunoSEQ multiplex PCR; in TCRdb, only in-frame clones are kept and a portion is missing. The sample lists under 70,000 clones, about four fifths occurring once. The specimen sequenced was peripheral blood. The receptors derive from a human donor in a cohort sampled during active COVID-19. Each CDR3 is given with its conserved first and last residue. The D gene is left open where the match is weak. Part of the rows lack a size; the others show once, few, many or a class for expanded clones.

V gene,D gene,J gene,clone size,CDR3 DNA,CDR3 protein
TRBV3-1/TRBV3-2,TRBD2,TRBJ2-5,NA,TGTGCCAGCAGCCCCGGAGTAGCGGGACAAGAGACCCAGTACTTC,CASSPGVAGQETQYF
TRBV27,TRBD1,TRBJ1-1,NA,TGTGCCAGCAGTCCACAGGGGCTTCCGAACACTGAAGCTTTCTTT,CASSPQGLPNTEAFF
TRBV15,NA,TRBJ2-7,NA,TGTGCCACCAGCCGGGACTCCTACGAGCAGTACTTC,CATSRDSYEQYF
TRBV6-5,NA,TRBJ2-3,NA,TGTGCCAGCAGTTATAGCCCGCAGAGTACAGATACGCAGTATTTT,CASSYSPQSTDTQYF
TRBV18,NA,TRBJ2-2,NA,TGTGCCAGCTCACCCCGTATGGCGGGAAACACCGGGGAGCTGTTTTTT,CASSPRMAGNTGELFF
TRBV19,TRBD1,TRBJ1-5,NA,TGTGCCAGTACCGGGACAGGGGATCAGCCCCAGCATTTT,CASTGTGDQPQHF
TRBV7-2,TRBD2,TRBJ2-5,once,TGTGCCAGCAGCTCTAGCGGGAGGTGGGAGGAGACCCAGTACTTC,CASSSSGRWEETQYF
TRBV5-5,NA,TRBJ2-2,NA,TGTGCCAGCAGCTCTAGGACCGGGGAGCTGTTTTTT,CASSSRTGELFF
TRBV9,NA,TRBJ1-1,NA,TGTGCCAGCAGCGTGACGACAGGCACTGAAGCTTTCTTT,CASSVTTGTEAFF
TRBV28,NA,TRBJ2-1,NA,TGTGCCAGTACGAGATATACAGGAGAGTCCTACAATGAGCAGTTCTTC,CASTRYTGESYNEQFF
TRBV13,NA,TRBJ2-3,NA,TGTGCCAGCAGCCTGGGAGCGGCGAAACCCACAGATACGCAGTATTTT,CASSLGAAKPTDTQYF
TRBV19,TRBD1,TRBJ1-2,NA,TGTGCCAGTAGTATAGATCTCGACAGGGCTGTTGGCTACACCTTC,CASSIDLDRAVGYTF
TRBV28,NA,TRBJ2-2,NA,TGTGCCAGCAGTTTGGTGACAGGGAACACCGGGGAGCTGTTTTTT,CASSLVTGNTGELFF
TRBV28,NA,TRBJ1-2,NA,TGTGCCAGCAACAGGCCACAGACAGCTAACTATGGCTACACCTTC,CASNRPQTANYGYTF
TRBV28,NA,TRBJ2-7,NA,TGTGCCAGCAGTTTAGGAGGGGCGCCGGTATACGAGCAGTACTTC,CASSLGGAPVYEQYF
TRBV28,NA,TRBJ2-1,NA,TGTGCCAGCAGTTTATGGGCTAGCTTCGGTGAGCAGTTCTTC,CASSLWASFGEQFF
TRBV19,TRBD1,TRBJ1-1,NA,TGTGCCAGTAGTTCGACAGGGGGCGAGGGCACTGAAGCTTTCTTT,CASSSTGGEGTEAFF
TRBV5-6,TRBD1,TRBJ2-7,NA,TGTGCCAGCAGTCATCAGGGACAGACGACCTACGAGCAGTACTTC,CASSHQGQTTYEQYF
TRBV11-2,NA,TRBJ1-1,NA,TGTGCCAGCAGCCCAGACACGAACACTGAAGCTTTCTTT,CASSPDTNTEAFF
TRBV21-1,NA,TRBJ2-1,NA,TGTGCCAGCAGCTTTAGAGGGGGGGCTCTCCCCAATGAGCAGTTCTTC,CASSFRGGALPNEQFF
TRBV4-2,NA,TRBJ2-7,NA,TGTGCCAGCAGCCACGTAACAGGAGCCTACGAGCAGTACTTC,CASSHVTGAYEQYF
TRBV5-1,TRBD1,TRBJ2-5,NA,TGCGCCAGCAGCTTGACCGGAGGACAGGGGGAGACCCAGTACTTC,CASSLTGGQGETQYF
TRBV2,TRBD1,TRBJ2-7,NA,TGTGCCAGCAGTCCGGACAGGGGATGGGACGAGCAGTACTTC,CASSPDRGWDEQYF
TRBV28,NA,TRBJ2-5,NA,TGTGCCAGCAGCAACAACAGGGAGACCCAGTACTTC,CASSNNRETQYF
TRBV3-1/TRBV3-2,NA,TRBJ2-4,NA,TGTGCCAGCAGCCGCTCAAATCGAACTGCCAAAAACATTCAGTACTTC,CASSRSNRTAKNIQYF
TRBV28,NA,TRBJ1-5,NA,TGTGCCAGCAGTCCGCCGGGGTATAGCAATCAGCCCCAGCATTTT,CASSPPGYSNQPQHF
TRBV7-2,NA,TRBJ1-3,NA,TGTGCCAGCAGTTTAGACACCTCTGGAAACACCATATATTTT,CASSLDTSGNTIYF
TRBV2,NA,TRBJ1-1,NA,TGTGCCAGCACCGGACAGATGAACACTGAAGCTTTCTTT,CASTGQMNTEAFF
TRBV6-2/TRBV6-3,TRBD2,TRBJ2-1,NA,TGTGCCAGCAGTTACCGAAAGATGCTAGCGGCTGTCAATGAGCAGTTCTTC,CASSYRKMLAAVNEQFF
TRBV7-9,TRBD1,TRBJ2-6,NA,TGTGCCAGCAGCTTAGGGACAGGGACTGGGGCCAACGTCCTGACTTTC,CASSLGTGTGANVLTF
TRBV25-1,NA,TRBJ2-2,once,TGTGCCAGCAGTGAAATGGGGGCAAGGAACACCGGGGAGCTGTTTTTT,CASSEMGARNTGELFF
TRBV28,NA,TRBJ1-4,NA,TGTGCCAGCAGTTTATTGGTTTGGACTTCCGAGCAGACTAATGAAAAACTGTTTTTT,CASSLLVWTSEQTNEKLFF
TRBV28,TRBD1,TRBJ1-4,NA,TGTGCCATAGGGACAGTTGCAACTAATGAAAAACTGTTTTTT,CAIGTVATNEKLFF
TRBV9,NA,TRBJ2-7,NA,TGTGCCAGCAGCGTAGGCCAACACTACGAGCAGTACTTC,CASSVGQHYEQYF
TRBV21-1,NA,TRBJ2-7,NA,TGTGCCAGCAGCCCTCGGACTGACCCCTACGAGCAGTACTTC,CASSPRTDPYEQYF
TRBV19,TRBD1,TRBJ2-7,few,TGTGCCAGTAGGAGACAGGGGGTGCTCGACGAGCAGTACTTC,CASRRQGVLDEQYF
TRBV9,TRBD2,TRBJ2-3,NA,TGTGCCAGCAGCGCGACCGGGACTAGCGGATACTCTAGCACAGATACGCAGTATTTT,CASSATGTSGYSSTDTQYF
TRBV4-3,NA,TRBJ1-1,NA,TGCGCCAGCAGCCAAGGCGCCAGGGTGAGCACTGAAGCTTTCTTT,CASSQGARVSTEAFF
TRBV21-1,NA,TRBJ2-5,once,TGTGCCAGCAGCAACTTTATGACAGCGACGGTCGGTGAGACCCAGTACTTC,CASSNFMTATVGETQYF
TRBV6-6,TRBD1,TRBJ1-1,few,TGTGCCAGCACGGGGTCGGACAGGGGGACCACTGAAGCTTTCTTT,CASTGSDRGTTEAFF
TRBV18,TRBD2,TRBJ2-3,once,TGTGCCAGCTCACTTGGGACTAGCGGGAGACTCAGCACAGATACGCAGTATTTT,CASSLGTSGRLSTDTQYF
TRBV9,TRBD2,TRBJ2-1,NA,TGTGCCAGCAGCGTACTAGCGGGCTACAATGAGCAGTTCTTC,CASSVLAGYNEQFF
TRBV9,NA,TRBJ2-2,NA,TGTGCCAGCAGCGTACGGGATGCCGGGGAGCTGTTTTTT,CASSVRDAGELFF
TRBV7-2,NA,TRBJ1-5,NA,TGTGCCAGCAGCTCCCCCCCCGGGACGGGGGTTAATCAGCCCCAGCATTTT,CASSSPPGTGVNQPQHF
TRBV21-1,NA,TRBJ2-7,NA,TGTGCCAGCAGCAAACTAGCGGGAGGCTACGAGCAGTACTTC,CASSKLAGGYEQYF
TRBV5-1,TRBD2,TRBJ2-5,NA,TGCGCCAGCAGCCGGCCTAGCGGGAGTCAGGAGACCCAGTACTTC,CASSRPSGSQETQYF
TRBV6-1,NA,TRBJ1-1,NA,TGTGCCAGCAGTGAAGCGCAGAGCGTCACTGAAGCTTTCTTT,CASSEAQSVTEAFF
TRBV7-2,TRBD1,TRBJ2-5,NA,TGTGCCAGCAGCTTGGGACAGGGGGGGACCCAGTACTTC,CASSLGQGGTQYF
TRBV6-5,NA,TRBJ1-4,NA,TGTGCCAGCAGTTACTCCACAGGGACTAATGAAAAACTGTTTTTT,CASSYSTGTNEKLFF
TRBV27,NA,TRBJ2-5,NA,TGTGCCAGCAGTTTTCGGCGGGGAGAGACCCAGTACTTC,CASSFRRGETQYF
TRBV5-6,NA,TRBJ2-5,NA,TGTGCCAGCAGCCCCCTCCTGGCCAGGGGCATTGGTGAGACCCAGTACTTC,CASSPLLARGIGETQYF
TRBV7-2,NA,TRBJ2-6,once,TGTGCCAGCAGCTTCCCCGGGGGGGCCAACGTCCTGACTTTC,CASSFPGGANVLTF
TRBV13,NA,TRBJ2-1,NA,TGTGCCAGCAGCCACTTACGGTCCAGGCACAATGAGCAGTTCTTC,CASSHLRSRHNEQFF